The 18 T cell receptor beta chains listed next were all sequenced from one sample in a study of blood T cell repertoires in COVID-19 (dated by TCRdb to 2019 to 2021). The protocol used for the library was the immunoSEQ multiplex PCR assay. TCRdb re-hosts the immuneACCESS table, in-frame sequences only. Its copies lack some clones; in the studies checked, an unresolved V gene accounts for under half of them, and the cause for the rest is not known. The sample data list around 210,000 clones, and approximately 80% of these were observed just once. Over 6.5% of the sample goes to the ten largest clones. The sequenced sample consisted of peripheral blood. Receptors were obtained from a woman aged 80 or older with COVID-19, enrolled during active disease.

V is TRBV6-1 and J is TRBJ1-2; D uncertain. The CDR3 loop spans 15 amino acids. V lost 2 bases, J lost 5 bases, and 15 bases lay in between. Germline V gives CDR1 MNHNS, CDR2 SASEGT. The CDR3 is CASSESPGTGYGYTF. The CDR3 DNA is TGTGCCAGCAGTGAATCCCCGGGAACTGGGTATGGCTACACCTTC.

J is TRBJ1-6 and V is TRBV5-1; 8 bases match TRBD1. Losses at the gene ends were 7 bases for V and 7 bases for J; bases not matched to a gene: 7. The CDR3 spans 14 residues. CDR1 SGHRS and CDR2 YFSETQ come from the germline V gene. CDR3 bases: TGCGCCAGCTCGATGCAGGGGGCAAATTCACCCCTCCACTTT. It yields the protein CASSMQGANSPLHF.

This chain joins TRBV10-2 and TRBJ2-2; perhaps TRBD2 as D (6 bases). This CDR3 contains 14 residues. The V end was cut by 7 bases, the J end by 3 bases, with 12 bases between. From germline, CDR1 is WSHSY and CDR2 SAAADI. CDR3 nucleotide sequence: TGCGCCAGCATGGGGGGTAGCCACACCGGGGAGCTGTTTTTT. This sequence encodes CASMGGSHTGELFF.

V gene TRBV13 combines with J gene TRBJ1-1; D call uncertain. CDR1 and CDR2 from the germline V gene are PRHDT and FYEKMQ (reference sequence). V lost 0 bases and J lost 11, with 16 bases in between. The CDR3 contains 14 residues. CDR3 nucleotides: TGTGCCAGCAGCTTAGGAAGAAGGCCCCACGGGGCTTTCTTT. This translates into CASSLGRRPHGAFF.

This clone was seen only a few times. V is TRBV18 and J is TRBJ1-1, with 9 bases fitting TRBD1. The CDR3 extends over 14 amino acids. V gave up 4 bases and J gave up 2 bases; unmatched junction bases: 2. The germline CDR1 and CDR2 sequences are KGHSH and LQKENI. The CDR3: CASSLDRGNTEAFF. The CDR3 DNA reads TGTGCCAGCTCACTGGACAGGGGAAACACTGAAGCTTTCTTT.

The chain uses TRBV19 and TRBJ1-5; the D is unclear. The germline V gene has CDR1 LNHDA and CDR2 SQIVND (reference sequence). V lost 3 bases to trimming and J lost 7 bases, with 7 bases between them. This CDR3 region has 12 residues. CDR3 sequence reads: CASSIYEQPQHF. As DNA, the CDR3 is TGTGCCAGTAGTATCTATGAGCAGCCCCAGCATTTT. Combining the CDR3 with reference TRBV19 and TRBJ1-5 gives the whole variable domain DGGITQSPKYLFRKEGQNVTLSCEQNLNHDAMYWYRQDPGQGLRLIYYSQIVNDFQKGDIAEGYSVSREKKESFPLTVTSAQKNPTAFYLCASSIYEQPQHFGDGTRLSIL.

CDR3: CASSLDQANTEAFF. The CDR3 coding sequence is TGCGCCAGCAGCCTGGACCAGGCGAACACTGAAGCTTTCTTT. This chain connects TRBV5-1 to TRBJ1-1; the D is unclear. V lost 4 bases to trimming and J lost 1 base, with 11 bases between them. Germline CDR1 and CDR2: SGHRS and YFSETQ. This CDR3 has 14 amino acids.

This clone was detected a few times. The gene calls are TRBV28 and TRBJ2-5; tentative D call: TRBD2 (6 bases). Trimming stripped 4 bases from V and 1 base from J, with 13 bases between. Germline V gene data show CDR1 as MDHEN and CDR2 as SYDVKM. CDR3 length equals 15 residues. CDR3 sequence: CASSSDPTSQETQYF. CDR3 in DNA: TGTGCCAGCAGTTCCGACCCGACTAGCCAAGAGACCCAGTACTTC.

The chain is built from TRBV5-4 and TRBJ1-2; the match to TRBD1 covers 7 bases. Unmatched junction bases numbered 5, after V lost 10 bases and J lost 2 bases. The CDR3 totals 12 residues. Germline V CDR1 and CDR2: SGHNT, YYREEE (reference sequence). The CDR3 region is CAFVQGNYGYTF. DNA for the CDR3: TGTGCCTTTGTACAGGGGAACTATGGCTACACCTTC.

The genes are TRBV2 and TRBJ1-1; TRBD1 agrees at 9 bases. The CDR3 has 12 amino acids. Germline V CDR1 and CDR2: SNHLY, FYNNEI. The trim removed 3 bases at V and 9 bases at J, leaving 2 bases unmatched. The CDR3 region is CASSEGQGKAFF. The DNA of the CDR3 is TGTGCCAGCAGTGAGGGACAGGGAAAAGCTTTCTTT.

The chain is built from TRBV5-6 and TRBJ1-1; 7 bases align to TRBD1. The CDR3 contains 14 residues. Germline trimming cut 4 bases from V and 0 bases from J; bases unmatched to any gene: 3. CDR1 is SGHDT and CDR2 is YYEEEE in the germline V gene. The DNA of the CDR3 is TGTGCCAGCAGCCGGGGACAGATGAACACTGAAGCTTTCTTT. This sequence encodes CASSRGQMNTEAFF. The complete variable domain, with remaining parts taken from reference TRBV5-6 and TRBJ1-1, reads DAGVTQSPTHLIKTRGQQVTLRCSPKSGHDTVSWYQQALGQGPQFIFQYYEEEERQRGNFPDRFSGHQFPNYSSELNVNALLLGDSALYLCASSRGQMNTEAFFGQGTRLTVV.

The chain recombines TRBV6-5 with TRBJ1-1, with D hard to call. V lost 6 bases and J 10 bases, leaving 15 bases between the germline ends. Germline CDR1 is MNHEY and CDR2 is SVGAGI. This CDR3 is 12 amino acids long. In DNA form, the CDR3 reads TGTGCCAGCAGAGGAGCGGCCACGAGAGCTTTCTTT. This encodes CASRGAATRAFF.

The chain has TRBV7-9 and TRBJ2-1; 9 nucleotides agree with TRBD2. The CDR3 extends over 16 amino acids. Germline V gene data show CDR1 as SEHNR and CDR2 as FQNEAQ (reference sequence). V gave up 1 base and J gave up 5 bases; unmatched junction bases: 6. CDR3 sequence (DNA): TGTGCCAGCAGCTTAGGAATGACTAGCGGACACAATGAGCAGTTCTTC. Amino acids: CASSLGMTSGHNEQFF.

The rearrangement links TRBV5-1 to TRBJ1-4; D unclear. Trimming removed 0 bases at V and 3 bases at J, with 12 bases between. Germline lookup yields CDR1 SGHRS and CDR2 YFSETQ. This CDR3 has 16 residues. The CDR3 reads CASSLGAGGSNEKLFF. CDR3 DNA sequence: TGCGCCAGCAGCTTGGGGGCCGGTGGGTCTAATGAAAAACTGTTTTTT.

The chain joins TRBV5-4 to TRBJ1-2; 7 bases line up with TRBD1. There are 12 residues in the CDR3. The J segment lost 8 bases and the V segment lost 1 base, leaving 2 bases of the junction unmatched. The germline CDR1 and CDR2 sequences are SGHNT and YYREEE (reference sequence). The CDR3 region has the DNA TGTGCCAGCAGCTTGAACAGGGGAGGCTACACCTTC. It is translated as CASSLNRGGYTF.

This chain joins TRBV3-1 (or the pseudogene TRBV3-2) and TRBJ1-2; the D is unclear. CDR1 is LGHDT and CDR2 is YNNKEL in the germline V gene (reference sequence). Trimming left V 2 bases short and J 2 bases short, with 9 bases between. CDR3 length: 14 amino acids. Here the CDR3 reads CASSQWTGNYGYTF. CDR3 nucleotide sequence: TGTGCCAGCAGCCAATGGACGGGAAACTATGGCTACACCTTC.

The chain employs TRBV4-2 and TRBJ1-4, with D unresolved. The germline CDR1 and CDR2 sequences are LGHNA and YNFKEQ. Trimming pared 0 bases from V and 4 bases from J, leaving 12 bases between. The CDR3 runs to 16 residues. The chain's CDR3 is CASSQDNAEFNEKLFF. The CDR3 DNA is TGTGCCAGCAGCCAAGATAATGCGGAATTTAATGAAAAACTGTTTTTT.

V is TRBV5-4 and J is TRBJ2-3; perhaps TRBD2 as D (5 bases). V lost 4 bases and J lost 0, with 9 bases in between. This CDR3 is built from 14 residues. The germline V gene encodes CDR1 SGHNT and CDR2 YYREEE (reference sequence). The CDR3 DNA follows: TGTGCCAGCAGCCCCGGGGTTAGCACAGATACGCAGTATTTT. Its protein product is CASSPGVSTDTQYF.